The rows below give T cell receptor beta chains drawn from one sample of a study of T cell responses to AZD1222 COVID-19 vaccine. Profiling relied on immunoSEQ multiplex PCR, and the TCRdb table lists in-frame clones only, not all of them. Of roughly 100,000 clones in the sample, around 90% were seen once. Sequenced material: peripheral blood, taken on day 0 of AZD1222 vaccination. The receptors stem from an adult in good health. The CDR3 runs from the conserved cysteine through the conserved F or W. A D gene is named only where the DNA matches it firmly.

J gene: TRBJ2-3
D gene: -
V gene: TRBV6-5
CDR3 protein: CASSAAGTSTDTQYF
CDR3 DNA: TGTGCCAGCAGCGCCGCTGGGACCTCCACAGATACGCAGTATTTT

J gene: TRBJ2-1
D gene: -
V gene: TRBV19
CDR3 protein: CASSIDLGSGVFDEQFF
CDR3 DNA: TGTGCCAGTAGTATAGATCTGGGTAGCGGTGTATTTGATGAGCAGTTCTTC

J gene: TRBJ1-1
D gene: -
V gene: TRBV7-9
CDR3 protein: CASSLDTEPEAFF
CDR3 DNA: TGTGCCAGCAGCTTAGATACGGAACCTGAAGCTTTCTTT

J gene: TRBJ1-1
D gene: -
V gene: TRBV7-2
CDR3 protein: CASRPSGAKPKAFF
CDR3 DNA: TGTGCCAGCAGACCCTCCGGGGCCAAACCCAAAGCTTTCTTT

J gene: TRBJ1-6
D gene: -
V gene: TRBV5-1
CDR3 protein: CASSLGTGGSQGSPLHF
CDR3 DNA: TGCGCCAGCAGCTTGGGGACCGGGGGGTCCCAGGGATCACCCCTCCACTTT

J gene: TRBJ1-2
D gene: -
V gene: TRBV6-6
CDR3 protein: CASSYGQSNYGYTF
CDR3 DNA: TGTGCCAGCAGTTATGGACAGTCTAACTATGGCTACACCTTC

J gene: TRBJ2-7
D gene: -
V gene: TRBV21-1
CDR3 protein: CASLLAGEDEQYF
CDR3 DNA: TGTGCCAGTCTACTAGCGGGAGAAGACGAGCAGTACTTC

J gene: TRBJ2-1
D gene: TRBD2
V gene: TRBV9
CDR3 protein: CASSLRLAGVNEQFF
CDR3 DNA: TGTGCCAGCAGCTTACGACTAGCGGGAGTGAATGAGCAGTTCTTC

J gene: TRBJ1-1
D gene: -
V gene: TRBV7-6
CDR3 protein: CASSLREVYRTEAFF
CDR3 DNA: TGTGCCAGCAGCTTAAGAGAGGTGTATCGCACTGAAGCTTTCTTT

J gene: TRBJ2-7
D gene: -
V gene: TRBV7-2
CDR3 protein: CASSLSPLGTYEQYF
CDR3 DNA: TGTGCCAGCAGCTTATCCCCTCTTGGGACCTACGAGCAGTACTTC

J gene: TRBJ2-2
D gene: -
V gene: TRBV21-1
CDR3 protein: CASSRGYTGELFF
CDR3 DNA: TGTGCCAGCAGCAGGGGATACACCGGGGAGCTGTTTTTT

J gene: TRBJ2-4
D gene: TRBD2
V gene: TRBV3-1/TRBV3-2
CDR3 protein: CASSQDGRASGSHIQYF
CDR3 DNA: TGTGCCAGCAGCCAAGATGGGCGGGCTAGCGGGAGCCACATTCAGTACTTC

J gene: TRBJ1-2
D gene: -
V gene: TRBV25-1
CDR3 protein: CASSGSGTIDYGYTF
CDR3 DNA: TGTGCCAGCAGTGGTTCCGGGACAATCGACTATGGCTACACCTTC

J gene: TRBJ2-2
D gene: -
V gene: TRBV4-3
CDR3 protein: CASSQDNRVSGELFF
CDR3 DNA: TGCGCCAGCAGCCAAGATAACAGGGTGTCCGGGGAGCTGTTTTTT

J gene: TRBJ2-2
D gene: -
V gene: TRBV6-5
CDR3 protein: CASRWGTGELFF
CDR3 DNA: TGTGCCAGCAGATGGGGCACCGGGGAGCTGTTTTTT

J gene: TRBJ2-1
D gene: -
V gene: TRBV28
CDR3 protein: CASSFVGEQFF
CDR3 DNA: TGTGCCAGCAGTTTTGTGGGTGAGCAGTTCTTC

J gene: TRBJ2-1
D gene: TRBD1
V gene: TRBV3-1/TRBV3-2
CDR3 protein: CASSPSLTGSSYNEQFF
CDR3 DNA: TGTGCCAGCAGCCCTTCCCTGACAGGGAGCTCCTACAATGAGCAGTTCTTC

J gene: TRBJ1-3
D gene: -
V gene: TRBV11-2
CDR3 protein: CASSLGSSGNTIYF
CDR3 DNA: TGTGCCAGCAGCTTAGGTTCCTCTGGAAACACCATATATTTT